This entry lists 29 T cell receptor beta chains sequenced from one sample in a study of CXCR3-negative and CXCR3-positive naive CD8 T cells. The TRB libraries of cDNA were built by UMI-labeled 5' RACE. Using the 5' RACE reads, TCRdb records one entry per CDR3 protein without DNA. Its clone listing holds 140,000 to 150,000 distinct CDR3 sequences. Their antigens remain unidentified. Study-wide results and caveats: The TRB CDR3s that CXCR3-positive naive cells carried were more hydrophobic than those of CXCR3-negative naive cells.

Sequenced input: naive CXCR3+ CD8+ T cells from blood. As for subset: CD45RO-CCR7+CD27+CD95- naive CD8+ T cells expressing CXCR3 (TNR3+). Receptors were obtained from a human donor in good health. Some clones in this sample may be carry-over from other donors' samples.

The rearrangement uses TRBV15 and TRBJ1-1; TCRdb indicates TRBD1, and absent DNA this call remains unverified. CDR1 and CDR2 (germline): LNHNV, YYDKDF (reference sequence). The CDR3 runs to 14 residues. CDR3 sequence reads: CATNDREVNTEAFF. Together with reference TRBV15 and TRBJ1-1, the CDR3 gives the full variable domain: DAMVIQNPRYQVTQFGKPVTLSCSQTLNHNVMYWYQQKSSQAPKLLFHYYDKDFNNEADTPDNFQSRRPNTSFCFLDIRSPGLGDTAMYLCATNDREVNTEAFFGQGTRLTVV.

The CDR3 loop is CSARDRYREYEQFF. The V call is TRBV20-1, the J call TRBJ2-1; the TCRdb call, TRBD1, lacks DNA for checking. The CDR3 has 14 residues. Germline V gives CDR1 DFQATT, CDR2 SNEGSKA (reference sequence).

The V and J genes are TRBV4-1 and TRBJ2-4. Per the germline V gene, CDR1 is MGHRA and CDR2 is YSYEKL. This CDR3 contains 15 residues. CDR3 in amino acids: CASSQEPLAKNIQYF.

This sequence joins TRBV20-1 and TRBJ2-1; TCRdb's D gene call, TRBD1, goes unchecked for lack of DNA. Per the germline V gene, CDR1 is DFQATT and CDR2 is SNEGSKA (reference sequence). CDR3 length equals 13 residues. This CDR3 is CSANPDSTDEQFF.

The chain joins TRBV28 to TRBJ1-5; TCRdb proposes TRBD1, but this gene call is untestable without DNA. Germline V gene sequence: CDR1 MDHEN, CDR2 SYDVKM. This CDR3 has 16 residues. CDR3 region: CASSPAGGGWNQPQHF.

The rearrangement joins TRBV9 to TRBJ2-1; with no DNA, the TCRdb D assignment of TRBD2 cannot be verified. Germline CDR1 reads SGDLS; CDR2 reads YYNGEE. This CDR3 comprises 16 residues. The CDR3 sequence: CASSESGGIILSEQFF.

The rearrangement joins TRBV25-1 to TRBJ2-7; lacking DNA, the TRBD1 call made by TCRdb goes unchecked. Germline CDR1 MGHDK, CDR2 SYGVNS. The CDR3 runs 14 residues. CDR3 sequence reads: CASSEPGSPYEQYF.

V usage is TRBV29-1 and J usage is TRBJ1-2; the D gene TCRdb calls, TRBD1, cannot be checked with no DNA. Germline-derived CDR1 and CDR2 are SQVTM and ANQGSEA. The CDR3 sequence is 13 residues long. The CDR3 is CSVEARGNYGYTF. Variable domain in full (rest from reference TRBV29-1 and TRBJ1-2): SAVISQKPSRDICQRGTSLTIQCQVDSQVTMMFWYRQQPGQSLTLIATANQGSEATYESGFVIDKFPISRPNLTFSTLTVSNMSPEDSSIYLCSVEARGNYGYTFGSGTRLTVV.

The gene calls are TRBV28 and TRBJ2-5; the TCRdb D gene call, TRBD2, has no DNA to confirm it. CDR1 and CDR2 from the germline V gene are MDHEN and SYDVKM. The CDR3 has 12 amino acids. CDR3 sequence reads: CASIGLVETQYF.

CDR3 residues: CASSQVPGQGPPYEQYF. The V call is TRBV4-1, the J call TRBJ2-7; TCRdb returns TRBD1, unconfirmable since there is no DNA. Germline loops: CDR1 MGHRA, CDR2 YSYEKL. This CDR3 region has 17 residues.

The chain recombines TRBV20-1 with TRBJ2-5. The V gene's germline CDR1 is DFQATT and CDR2 SNEGSKA (reference sequence). The CDR3 sequence is 12 residues long. CDR3: CSAGTVQETQYF.

The chain combines TRBV29-1 with TRBJ2-7; the TRBD1 assignment by TCRdb is unverifiable without DNA. This CDR3 comprises 15 residues. In germline, CDR1 is SQVTM, CDR2 ANQGSEA. Here the CDR3 reads CSVEQGTAITYEQYF.

The chain carries TRBV7-2 and TRBJ2-1; TCRdb's assignment of TRBD2 cannot be checked, as there is no DNA. This CDR3 is 13 amino acids long. From germline, CDR1 is SGHTA and CDR2 FQGNSA. CDR3 sequence reads: CASVRAGNNEQFF.

The chain uses TRBV12-3 or TRBV12-4 and TRBJ2-7; TCRdb's D call of TRBD2 is untestable without DNA. The CDR3 runs 15 residues. CDR3 sequence: CASSGLAGSSYEQYF.

V gene TRBV20-1 combines with J gene TRBJ1-2. The germline V gene has CDR1 DFQATT and CDR2 SNEGSKA (reference sequence). This CDR3 comprises 14 residues. CDR3 residues: CSARGTETNYGYTF.

The CDR3 loop reads CASSGWSSGGSSYNEQFF. V and J are TRBV4-3 and TRBJ2-1; the TCRdb D gene call, TRBD2, has no DNA to confirm it. The CDR3 consists of 18 residues. Germline assignment: CDR1 LGHNA and CDR2 YSLEER.

The CDR3 reads CASSLQGSEQYF. The V call is TRBV27, the J call TRBJ2-7; the D call of TRBD1 rests on TCRdb alone, since no DNA is present to check it. The CDR3 has 12 amino acids. Germline CDR1 and CDR2: MNHEY and SMNVEV (reference sequence).

The CDR3 loop is CSVIQVGYEQYF. The rearrangement uses TRBV29-1 and TRBJ2-7. Germline loops: CDR1 SQVTM, CDR2 ANQGSEA. The CDR3 consists of 12 residues.

The genes are TRBV28 and TRBJ2-2; TCRdb's D call, TRBD1, is unchecked because there is no DNA. CDR1 and CDR2 (germline): MDHEN, SYDVKM. The CDR3 length is 16 residues. The CDR3: CASSQYDREITGELFF.

The gene calls are TRBV28 and TRBJ2-7; there is no DNA to check the TCRdb D call of TRBD2. CDR3 size: 14 residues. Germline assignment: CDR1 MDHEN and CDR2 SYDVKM. CDR3 loop: CASSWSGGYYEQYF. The full variable domain, rest sourced from reference TRBV28 and TRBJ2-7, is DVKVTQSSRYLVKRTGEKVFLECVQDMDHENMFWYRQDPGLGLRLIYFSYDVKMKEKGDIPEGYSVSREKKERFSLILESASTNQTSMYLCASSWSGGYYEQYFGPGTRLTVT.

J is TRBJ2-2 and V is TRBV7-9; without DNA, the TCRdb call of TRBD2 cannot be checked. The CDR3 length is 16 residues. Germline assignment: CDR1 SEHNR and CDR2 FQNEAQ (reference sequence). The CDR3 loop reads CASSPTRDYNTGELFF.

This chain links TRBV20-1 with TRBJ2-1; TCRdb selects TRBD2, and the lack of DNA leaves this call unchecked. The CDR3 runs 14 residues. Germline assignment: CDR1 DFQATT and CDR2 SNEGSKA (reference sequence). The CDR3: CSASLPERGNEQFF.

The chain links TRBV27 to TRBJ1-1; lacking DNA, the TRBD1 call made by TCRdb goes unchecked. Germline values: CDR1 MNHEY, CDR2 SMNVEV (reference sequence). CDR3 length equals 14 residues. CDR3: CASRLTGLNTEAFF.

The rearrangement joins TRBV6-2 or TRBV6-3 to TRBJ2-1; TCRdb outputs TRBD1, but without DNA this stays unchecked. Germline CDR1 is MNHEY and CDR2 is SVGEGT. The CDR3 spans 18 residues. CDR3: CASSYSAGLEGSYNEQFF.

The V gene is TRBV7-9, the J gene TRBJ2-2; checking the TCRdb D call of TRBD2 is not possible without DNA. The CDR3 loop spans 14 amino acids. Germline CDR1 and CDR2: SEHNR and FQNEAQ (reference sequence). The chain's CDR3 is CASSPAGGAGELFF.

The J gene is TRBJ2-7, the V gene TRBV9; TCRdb picks TRBD1, but there is no DNA to check that call. Germline CDR1 and CDR2: SGDLS and YYNGEE. CDR3 length equals 15 residues. This CDR3 is CASSVAGQPTYEQYF.

The chain has TRBV27 and TRBJ1-1; TCRdb selects TRBD1, and the lack of DNA leaves this call unchecked. Germline V gene sequence: CDR1 MNHEY, CDR2 SMNVEV (reference sequence). The CDR3 extends over 15 amino acids. This CDR3 is CASSLGTGVYTEAFF.

J is TRBJ2-7 and V is TRBV14; the TRBD2 assignment by TCRdb is unverifiable without DNA. There are 15 residues in the CDR3. The germline CDR1 and CDR2 sequences are SGHDN and FVKESK. The CDR3: CASSPTSGSTYEQYF.

The chain links TRBV29-1 to TRBJ2-2; TCRdb gives TRBD2 as the D gene, but with no DNA this cannot be confirmed. CDR3 length equals 16 residues. Germline V gene sequence: CDR1 SQVTM, CDR2 ANQGSEA. The CDR3 reads CSVEDITGGPSGELFF.